The sequence of this T cell receptor beta chain was determined in a study of response to subunit inactivated influenza vaccine (dated by TCRdb to about 2018). Turning to the overall study: To follow how T cells responded to a trivalent subunit inactivated influenza vaccine, the researchers relied on deep quantitative profiling of the T cell receptor repertoire. Results the study describes overall, beyond this receptor: According to the authors, only a limited number of new T cells may be recruited by each seasonal influenza vaccination.

The germline V gene (reference sequence) gives CDR1 as DFQATT and CDR2 as SNEGSKA. The CDR3 has 15 amino acids, counting the end cysteine and phenylalanine. The entry retains the CDR3 DNA only, 45 bases that are in frame from base 1. Unmatched junction bases come to 8, with V trimmed by 0 bases and J by 3 bases. Receptor libraries were prepared by RT-PCR. This sample was sequenced with an Illumina HiSeq 2500. The public reads were reprocessed in TCRdb via fastp at Q25 and MiXCR, keeping in-frame beta chains. All rows with the same CDR3 protein become a single entry with the most common DNA and genes. The sample table contains fewer than 250,000 distinct CDR3 sequences; only one count was recorded for over 13% of them. 26% of the sample comes from the top ten. Regarding this clonotype: It has no known antigen specificity. No much larger clone is present one base from it, and per-base qualities are unavailable.

The V and J segments used are TRBV20-1 and TRBJ2-7; 7 bases in the junction line up with TRBD1. This receptor was taken from a man in his forties or fifties who received an inactivated influenza vaccine. Donor details come from another sample of the same person, matched by shared clones. Sequenced here: CD8+ T cells sorted from PBMCs, sampled 5 to 6 days after vaccination. The DNA sequence follows: TGCAGTGCTAGAGATCCCGGGACAGTTTTCTACGAGCAGTACTTC. Translated, it reads CSARDPGTVFYEQYF.